This entry concerns a single TCR beta chain. Its antigen is unidentified. TCRdb reanalysed the 5' RACE reads using MiXCR and keeps one entry per CDR3 protein. The sample carries approximately 350,000 distinct CDR3 sequences, around 30% recorded once. The sample is drawn from a study of T-cell memory formation after mild COVID-19. Notes on the study in general: CD4/CD8 balance characterized clones contracting day 15 to 85, and CD4+ skew characterized later expanders.

The CDR3 extends over 12 amino acids. Trimming stripped 6 bases from V and 7 bases from J, with 9 bases between. This chain joins TRBV12-3 or TRBV12-4 and TRBJ1-4; no firm D call. The sequencing input was PBMCs or a T cell subset sorted from them (not recorded which). The sequence was obtained from an adult woman who had mild COVID-19 (a few samples of this study predate the infection). Cell type and time point are not known. CDR3 loop: CASSPEGEKLFF. The CDR3, as DNA: TGTGCCAGCAGCCCCGAGGGTGAAAAACTGTTTTTT.